This TCR beta chain was obtained from a study of blood T cell repertoires in COVID-19. Study as a whole: The cDNA or gDNA used as material had been derived from T cells, B-cell-depleted T cells, or PBMCs.

Germline lookup yields CDR1 MDHEN and CDR2 SYDVKM. This CDR3 contains 10 residues. Deletions cut 8 bases from V and 14 bases from J, with 15 bases between. Authors' analysis steps: Reference gene primer amplification gave nucleated cell count estimates. Sequencing used immunoSEQ multiplex PCR; TCRdb keeps in-frame clones, though not all of them. Clone size and V and J calls were adopted from that table, with D and trimming inferred from the DNA. The sample lists more than 150,000 clones, over 70% occurring once. Sequenced: peripheral blood. V is TRBV28 and J is TRBJ2-5; tentative D call: TRBD2 (6 bases). This TCR was sampled from a man in his sixties with active or convalescent COVID-19. This CDR3 reads CASFGTGYYF. The CDR3, as DNA: TGTGCCAGCTTCGGGACTGGGTATTACTTC.